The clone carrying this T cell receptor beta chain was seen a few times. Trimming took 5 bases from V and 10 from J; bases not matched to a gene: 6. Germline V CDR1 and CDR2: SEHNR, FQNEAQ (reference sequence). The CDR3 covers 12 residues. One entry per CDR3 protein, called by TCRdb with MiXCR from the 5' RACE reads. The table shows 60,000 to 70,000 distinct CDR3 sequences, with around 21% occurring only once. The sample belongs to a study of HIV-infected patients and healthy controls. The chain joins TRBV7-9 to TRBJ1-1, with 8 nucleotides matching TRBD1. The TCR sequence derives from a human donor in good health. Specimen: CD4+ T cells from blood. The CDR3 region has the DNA TGTGCCAGCAGCCACGCCGGACAGGGAGCTTTCTTT. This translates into CASSHAGQGAFF.